The TCR beta chain under discussion was sequenced for a study of T-cell reconstitution after alpha-beta-depleted transplantation in children. The table lists this clonotype with many counts. What it binds is unknown. The germline V gene has CDR1 SEHNR and CDR2 FQNEAQ (reference sequence). The CDR3 extends over 14 amino acids. Trimming left V 3 bases short and J 8 bases short, with 16 bases between. A library of TCRbeta sequences, prepared with unique molecular identifiers, was generated. TCRdb ran MiXCR on the PCR reads and lists one entry per CDR3 protein. The sample yields roughly 280,000 distinct CDR3 sequences, about 9.9% seen once. Study outcomes and limitations: Several patients had high TCRbeta diversity at day 60; it came from surviving recipient T cells and thymic progenitors.

This clonotype originated in a male patient aged 2-10 years who had a stem cell transplant for chronic granulomatous disease, so the T cells may come from the graft donor. This material consisted of peripheral blood, taken 180 days after TCRalphabeta/CD19-depleted stem cell transplant. This rearrangement joins TRBV7-9 to TRBJ1-2; D is perhaps TRBD1 (5 bases). CDR3: CASSFGDRPGGYTF. CDR3 in DNA: TGTGCCAGCAGCTTCGGGGACCGCCCAGGAGGCTACACCTTC.